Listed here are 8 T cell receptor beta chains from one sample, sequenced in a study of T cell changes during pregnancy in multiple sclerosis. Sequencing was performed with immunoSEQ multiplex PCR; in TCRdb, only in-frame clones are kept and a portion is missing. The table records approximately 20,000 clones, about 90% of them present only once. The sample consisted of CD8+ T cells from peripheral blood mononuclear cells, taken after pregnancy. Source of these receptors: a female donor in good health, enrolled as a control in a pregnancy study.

For the CDR3, the DNA is TGCGCCAGCAGCCAAGATCTCCCGAGGGATAGCTATAATTCACCCCTCCACTTT. This codes for CASSQDLPRDSYNSPLHF. The chain recombines TRBV4-3 with TRBJ1-6, with D unclear. Germline CDR1 LGHNA, CDR2 YSLEER. V was clipped by 0 bases and J by 3 bases, with 15 bases between them. CDR3 length: 18 amino acids.

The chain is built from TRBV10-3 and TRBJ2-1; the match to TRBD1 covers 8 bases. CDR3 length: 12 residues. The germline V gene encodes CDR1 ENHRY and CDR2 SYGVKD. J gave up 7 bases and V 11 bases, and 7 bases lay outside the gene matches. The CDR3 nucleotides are TGTGCCGTCGGACAGGGTAGGAATGAGCAGTTCTTC. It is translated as CAVGQGRNEQFF.

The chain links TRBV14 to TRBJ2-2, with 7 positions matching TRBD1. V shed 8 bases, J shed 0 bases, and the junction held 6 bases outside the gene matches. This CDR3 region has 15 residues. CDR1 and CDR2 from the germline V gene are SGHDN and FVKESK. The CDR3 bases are TGTGCCAGCCAAAAGACAGGGTCGAACACCGGGGAGCTGTTTTTT. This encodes CASQKTGSNTGELFF.

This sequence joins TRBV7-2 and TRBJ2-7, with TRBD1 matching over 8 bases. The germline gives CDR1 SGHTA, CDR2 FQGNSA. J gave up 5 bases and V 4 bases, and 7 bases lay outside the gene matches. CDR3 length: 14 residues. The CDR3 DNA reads TGTGCCAGCAGCTGGAGACAGGGGTTGGACGAGCAGTACTTC. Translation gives CASSWRQGLDEQYF.

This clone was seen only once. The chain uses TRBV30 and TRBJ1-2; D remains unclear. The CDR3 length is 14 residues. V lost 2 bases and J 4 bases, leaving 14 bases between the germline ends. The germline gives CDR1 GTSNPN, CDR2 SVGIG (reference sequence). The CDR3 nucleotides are TGTGCCTGGAGTCCCCCCGGCGCGGGCTATGGCTACACCTTC. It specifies CAWSPPGAGYGYTF.

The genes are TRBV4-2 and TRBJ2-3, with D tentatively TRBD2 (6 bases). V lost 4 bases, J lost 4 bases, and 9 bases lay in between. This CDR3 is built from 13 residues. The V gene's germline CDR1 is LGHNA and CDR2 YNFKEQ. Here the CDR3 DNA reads TGTGCCAGCAGCCCGGGACTCCCAGATACGCAGTATTTT. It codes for CASSPGLPDTQYF.

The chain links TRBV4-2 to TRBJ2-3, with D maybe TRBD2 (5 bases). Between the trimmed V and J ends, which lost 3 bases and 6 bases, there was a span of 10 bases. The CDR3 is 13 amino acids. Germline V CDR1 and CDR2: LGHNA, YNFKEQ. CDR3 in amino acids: CASSQGLADTQYF. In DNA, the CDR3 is TGTGCCAGCAGCCAGGGCCTAGCCGATACGCAGTATTTT.

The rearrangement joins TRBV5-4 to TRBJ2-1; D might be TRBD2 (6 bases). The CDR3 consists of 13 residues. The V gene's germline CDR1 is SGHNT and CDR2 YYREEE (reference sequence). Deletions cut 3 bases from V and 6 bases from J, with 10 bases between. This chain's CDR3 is CASSWGTFNEQFF. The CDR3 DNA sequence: TGTGCCAGCAGCTGGGGGACTTTCAATGAGCAGTTCTTC.